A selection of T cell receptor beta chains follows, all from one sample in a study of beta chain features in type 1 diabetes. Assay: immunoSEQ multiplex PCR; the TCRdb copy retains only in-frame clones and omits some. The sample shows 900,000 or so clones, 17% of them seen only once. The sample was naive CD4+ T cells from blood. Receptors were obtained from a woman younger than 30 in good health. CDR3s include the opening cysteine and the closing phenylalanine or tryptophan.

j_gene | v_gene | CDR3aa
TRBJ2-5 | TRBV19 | CASKLGETQYF
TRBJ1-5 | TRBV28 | CASSLPGTGSNQPQHF
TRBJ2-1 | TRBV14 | CASSEISSNEQFF
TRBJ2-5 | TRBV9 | CASSEGTGKETQYF
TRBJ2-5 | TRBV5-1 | CASSLGTSMGETQYF
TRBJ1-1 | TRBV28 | CASSPPGLRQEAFF
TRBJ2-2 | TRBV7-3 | CASSFLSGSNTGELFF
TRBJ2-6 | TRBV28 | CASSSSGRGANVLTF
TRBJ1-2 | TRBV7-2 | CASSLGQALYGYTF
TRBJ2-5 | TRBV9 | CASSEGLAGGGRETQYF
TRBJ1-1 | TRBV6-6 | CASSYGNHWDTEAFF
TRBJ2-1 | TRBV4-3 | CASSQVYGTSSVHGSEQFF
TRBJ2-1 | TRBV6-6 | CASGVSYNEQFF
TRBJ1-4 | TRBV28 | CASSRQGAGEKLFF
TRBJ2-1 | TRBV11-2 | CASSFVGSSYNEQFF
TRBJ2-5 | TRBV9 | CASSVVQGGSQYF
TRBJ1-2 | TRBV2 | CASRSGPDYGYTF
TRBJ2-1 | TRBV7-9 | CASSLEGRVGDEQFF
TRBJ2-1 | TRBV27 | CASNPGRAYNEQFF
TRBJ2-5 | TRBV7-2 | CASSYGTSGTKTQYF
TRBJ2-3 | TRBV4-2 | CASSPQLAGGPETQYF
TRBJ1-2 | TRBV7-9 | CASSLDRVFSGYTF
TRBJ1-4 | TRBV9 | CASSVSPQRNEKLFF
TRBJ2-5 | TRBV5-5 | CASSPRLTEETQYF
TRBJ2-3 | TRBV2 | CASSEVPYTDTQYF
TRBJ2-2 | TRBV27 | CASRVRVTGELFF
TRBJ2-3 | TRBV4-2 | CASSRRLAGVGISF
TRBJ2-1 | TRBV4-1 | CASSHDDRDYNEQFF
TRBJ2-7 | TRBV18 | CASSPVQGTYEQYF
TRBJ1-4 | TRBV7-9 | CASSLGGISEKLFF
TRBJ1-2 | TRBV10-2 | CASKFDGQSPYTF
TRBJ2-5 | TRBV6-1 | CASSGDQETQYF
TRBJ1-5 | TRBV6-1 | CASSALHSNQPQHF
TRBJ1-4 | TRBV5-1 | CASSFRDSLNEKLFF
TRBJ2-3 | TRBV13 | CASSSGRGVDTQYF
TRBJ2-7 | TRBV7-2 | CASTLGDSPFYEQYF
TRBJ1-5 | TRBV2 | CASSEGAEPQHF
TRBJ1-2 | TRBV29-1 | CSVTSGLNYGYTF
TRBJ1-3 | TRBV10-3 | CAISGGLGSGNTIYF
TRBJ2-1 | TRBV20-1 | CSARGPGFF
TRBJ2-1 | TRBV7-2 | CASSLASYRNEQFF
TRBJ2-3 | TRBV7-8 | CASSLDRGTDTQYF
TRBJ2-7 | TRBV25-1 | CASSEPGQGSYEQYF
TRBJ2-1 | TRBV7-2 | CASRRVAYNEQFF
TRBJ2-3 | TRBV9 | CASTPYGGSAPTDTQYF
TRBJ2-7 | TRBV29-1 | CSVVNRTSGFLYF
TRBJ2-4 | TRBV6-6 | CASSQTSGGNIQYF
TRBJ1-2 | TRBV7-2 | CASSLDNYGYTF
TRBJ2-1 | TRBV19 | CASSHGQAQVGEQFF
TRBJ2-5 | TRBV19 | CASSKVAGGFGVAAETQYF
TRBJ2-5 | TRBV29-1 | CSVGVAGGETQYF
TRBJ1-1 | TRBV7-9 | CASSPYWTEAFF
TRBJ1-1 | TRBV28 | CASSNAGTGSREAFF
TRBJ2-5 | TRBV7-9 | CASSAGLRSQETQYF
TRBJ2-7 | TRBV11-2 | CASSSHSEQYF
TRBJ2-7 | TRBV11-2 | CASSLSGYSYEQYF
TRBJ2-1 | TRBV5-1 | CASSYMGEAYNEQFF
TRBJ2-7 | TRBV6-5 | CASGLGGEQYF
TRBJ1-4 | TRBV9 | CASSKGRAAGEKLFF
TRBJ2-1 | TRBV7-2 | CASSLLAGAGGEQFF